The 14 T cell receptor beta chains given below trace back to one sample, sequenced in a study of T cells in lung cancer brain metastases. Sequencing was performed with immunoSEQ multiplex PCR; in TCRdb, only in-frame clones are kept and a portion is missing. The sample yields approximately 5,000 clones, approximately 85% seen once. Sequenced: tumor tissue from the primary lung tumor. The receptors stem from a man aged 45-65 years with non-small cell lung cancer.

With regard to this clone: This specimen includes other DNA sequences encoding the same CDR3. The rearrangement links TRBV6-6 to TRBJ1-6; 7 bases map to TRBD1. This CDR3 comprises 16 residues. With V trimmed by 6 bases and J by 7 bases, 12 bases remained unmatched. The germline CDR1 and CDR2 sequences are MNHNY and SVGAGI (reference sequence). CDR3 protein: CASRKTPGQTNSPLHF. CDR3 in DNA: TGTGCCAGCAGAAAGACACCGGGACAGACGAATTCACCCCTCCACTTT.

The rearrangement uses TRBV6-6 and TRBJ1-5; 8 nucleotides align to TRBD1. The J segment lost 0 bases and the V segment lost 10 bases, leaving 11 bases of the junction unmatched. Germline CDR1 and CDR2: MNHNY and SVGAGI (reference sequence). This CDR3 is 16 amino acids long. The CDR3 coding sequence is TGTGCCACAGGGGGCCTTTCATCGGATAGCAATCAGCCCCAGCATTTT. Protein product: CATGGLSSDSNQPQHF.

The rearrangement uses TRBV7-9 and TRBJ2-3; unclear D gene. The CDR3 totals 11 residues. V lost 7 bases and J lost 3, with 5 bases in between. The germline CDR1 and CDR2 sequences are SEHNR and FQNEAQ (reference sequence). In nucleotides, the CDR3 is TGTGCCAGCACCAGTACAGATACGCAGTATTTT. Protein sequence: CASTSTDTQYF.

The V call is TRBV10-1, the J call TRBJ2-3; 7 nucleotides match TRBD2. Per germline, CDR1 WNHNN and CDR2 SYGVQD (reference sequence). The length of the CDR3 is 16 residues. Germline trimming cut 0 bases from V and 2 bases from J; bases unmatched to any gene: 5. The DNA of the CDR3 is TGCGCCAGCAGTGAGTCGGCTAGCGGCGCCACAGATACGCAGTATTTT. It specifies CASSESASGATDTQYF.

The V call is TRBV2, the J call TRBJ2-5; 12 nucleotides align to TRBD2. Trimming took 3 bases from V and 10 from J; bases not matched to a gene: 6. The CDR3 runs to 14 residues. Germline V gene sequence: CDR1 SNHLY, CDR2 FYNNEI. This CDR3 is CASSDSSGGVGQYF. For the CDR3, the DNA is TGTGCCAGCAGTGATTCTAGCGGGGGGGTGGGCCAGTACTTC.

The chain is built from TRBV5-1 and TRBJ1-6; 11 bases match TRBD1. Germline CDR1 SGHRS, CDR2 YFSETQ. The V gene end was trimmed by 0 bases and the J gene end by 7 bases; junction bases not matched to a gene: 0. The CDR3 runs to 15 residues. The CDR3: CASSLGDRGNSPLHF. CDR3 bases: TGCGCCAGCAGCTTGGGGGACAGGGGGAATTCACCCCTCCACTTT. Drawing the rest from reference TRBV5-1 and TRBJ1-6, the complete variable domain is KAGVTQTPRYLIKTRGQQVTLSCSPISGHRSVSWYQQTPGQGLQFLFEYFSETQRNKGNFPGRFSGRQFSNSRSEMNVSTLELGDSALYLCASSLGDRGNSPLHFGNGTRLTVT.

The chain joins TRBV28 to TRBJ1-5, with D tentatively TRBD1 (5 bases). This CDR3 contains 18 residues. Germline CDR1 MDHEN, CDR2 SYDVKM. V was pared by 6 bases and J by 0 bases, with 21 bases between. Here the CDR3 reads CASSRETASHYSNQPQHF. Written as DNA, the CDR3 is TGTGCCAGCAGCCGGGAGACAGCTTCCCACTATAGCAATCAGCCCCAGCATTTT. Drawing the rest from reference TRBV28 and TRBJ1-5, the complete variable domain is DVKVTQSSRYLVKRTGEKVFLECVQDMDHENMFWYRQDPGLGLRLIYFSYDVKMKEKGDIPEGYSVSREKKERFSLILESASTNQTSMYLCASSRETASHYSNQPQHFGDGTRLSIL.

This rearrangement joins TRBV7-9 to TRBJ2-7; the D call may be TRBD1 or TRBD2 (7 bases each). CDR1 and CDR2 (germline): SEHNR, FQNEAQ (reference sequence). V was shortened by 3 bases and J by 7 bases, with 10 bases between the two germline ends. The CDR3 has 12 residues. This CDR3 reads CASSFRGGEQYF. For the CDR3, the DNA is TGTGCCAGCAGCTTCAGGGGGGGGGAGCAGTACTTC.

The genes are TRBV7-9 and TRBJ1-1; no reliable D call. Germline V gene sequence: CDR1 SEHNR, CDR2 FQNEAQ (reference sequence). With 1 base removed from V and 4 bases from J, the gap between germline ends came to 7 bases. CDR3 length equals 13 residues. The chain's CDR3 is CASSLGGVTEAFF. CDR3 DNA: TGTGCCAGCAGCTTAGGCGGGGTCACTGAAGCTTTCTTT.

The rearrangement links TRBV28 to TRBJ2-7, with TRBD2 matching 9 bases. V shed 6 bases and J 2 bases; nucleotides not matched to a gene: 11. The CDR3 covers 16 residues. Germline lookup yields CDR1 MDHEN and CDR2 SYDVKM. CDR3 residues: CASSRPASGTTYEQYF. DNA of the CDR3: TGTGCCAGCAGCCGACCTGCTAGCGGGACTACCTACGAGCAGTACTTC.

This sequence joins TRBV13 and TRBJ1-2; 8 nucleotides line up with TRBD1. V lost 8 bases, J lost 2 bases, and 7 bases stayed unmatched. This CDR3 spans 14 amino acids. The germline gives CDR1 PRHDT, CDR2 FYEKMQ (reference sequence). This CDR3 is CASDWTGTNYGYTF. CDR3 sequence (DNA): TGTGCCAGCGATTGGACAGGGACCAACTATGGCTACACCTTC.

This clone was observed a handful of times. The chain joins TRBV7-6 to TRBJ1-1; 8 bases agree with TRBD1. The CDR3 totals 14 residues. V lost 0 bases and J lost 7; bases outside the gene matches: 4. Germline CDR1 is SGHVS and CDR2 is FNYEAQ. The CDR3 spells CASSLAPQGGEAFF. The CDR3 DNA reads as TGTGCCAGCAGCTTAGCCCCACAGGGGGGTGAAGCTTTCTTT.

The V call is TRBV19, the J call TRBJ2-2; TRBD1 matches at 7 bases. Looked up from germline, CDR1 is LNHDA and CDR2 is SQIVND (reference sequence). J was trimmed by 4 bases and V by 7 bases; bases with no gene match: 12. The CDR3 spans 16 residues. CDR3: CASIPPGRQGTGELFF. Written as DNA, the CDR3 is TGTGCCAGTATCCCTCCCGGCCGACAGGGCACCGGGGAGCTGTTTTTT.

This clone was counted once. Compared with germline, one end of the junction differs, possibly owing to a read error. This chain connects TRBV5-6 to TRBJ2-2; TRBD2 matches at 8 bases. Germline CDR1 SGHDT, CDR2 YYEEEE. The CDR3 covers 15 residues. The CDR3, as DNA: TGTGCCAGCAGTTTGGAGTGGCGGGAGGCCCCGGAGCTGTTTTTT. Its translation is CASSLEWREAPELFF.